This TCR beta chain was retrieved from a study of blood T cell repertoires in COVID-19. The CDR3 extends over 14 amino acids. V lost 5 bases and J lost 1, with 10 bases in between. Per germline, CDR1 SEHNR and CDR2 FQNEAQ (reference sequence). Using immunoSEQ multiplex PCR, the repertoire was profiled, and TCRdb retains in-frame clones only, with some absent. The table lists 150,000 to 160,000 clones, over 60% of them singletons, with roughly 1.5% in the top ten. The chain is built from TRBV7-9 and TRBJ2-3; possibly TRBD1 for D (5 bases). Sequencing was performed on peripheral blood. The clonotype originates from a man aged 80 or over with acute or convalescent COVID-19. The CDR3 spells CASSTGSRTDTQYF. CDR3 nucleotides: TGTGCCAGCAGCACAGGTTCTCGCACAGATACGCAGTATTTT.